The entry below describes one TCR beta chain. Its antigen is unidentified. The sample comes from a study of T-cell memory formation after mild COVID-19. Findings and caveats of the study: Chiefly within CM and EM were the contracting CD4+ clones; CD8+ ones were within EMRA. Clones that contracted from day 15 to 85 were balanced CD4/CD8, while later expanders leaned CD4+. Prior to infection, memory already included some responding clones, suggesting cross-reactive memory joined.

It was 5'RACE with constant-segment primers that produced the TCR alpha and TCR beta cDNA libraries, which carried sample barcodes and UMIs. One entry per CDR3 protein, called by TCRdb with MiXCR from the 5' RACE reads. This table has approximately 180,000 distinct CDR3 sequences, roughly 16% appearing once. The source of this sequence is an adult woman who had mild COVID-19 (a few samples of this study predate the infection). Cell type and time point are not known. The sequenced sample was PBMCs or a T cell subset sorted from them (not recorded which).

CDR3 residues: CASSWGQDFYTQYF. The DNA of the CDR3 is TGTGCCAGCAGCTGGGGACAGGATTTTTATACGCAGTATTTT. The chain uses TRBV3-1 and TRBJ2-3, with TRBD1 matching 8 bases. The V gene end was trimmed by 5 bases and the J gene end by 7 bases; junction bases not matched to a gene: 8. The CDR3 is made up of 14 amino acids. Germline lookup yields CDR1 LGHDT and CDR2 YNNKEL (reference sequence).